This TCR beta chain was documented in a study of shared clonotypes between healthy human individuals. Study-wide points: It was observed that roughly 5.1% of naive CD4 clonotypes were shared across a handful of donors.

Of note for this clone: Its antigen is currently unknown.

Profiled with immunoSEQ multiplex PCR; TCRdb holds only in-frame clones, not every one. The sample contains some 660,000 clones, more than 70% of which appear only once. The CDR3 runs 15 residues. The germline V gene encodes CDR1 LNHDA and CDR2 SQIVND (reference sequence). The ends lost 6 bases at V and 1 base at J; junction bases unmatched: 6. Sequenced input: memory CD4+ T cells sorted from blood. Subset denoted: CD45RA-negative fraction. The chain uses TRBV19 and TRBJ2-4; TRBD1 agrees at 7 bases. This clonotype originated in a woman aged 25 to 39 in good health. CDR3 sequence (DNA): TGTGCCAGTAGGAACAGGGGAACCGCCAAAAACATTCAGTACTTC. Its translation is CASRNRGTAKNIQYF. Drawing the rest from reference TRBV19 and TRBJ2-4, the complete variable domain is DGGITQSPKYLFRKEGQNVTLSCEQNLNHDAMYWYRQDPGQGLRLIYYSQIVNDFQKGDIAEGYSVSREKKESFPLTVTSAQKNPTAFYLCASRNRGTAKNIQYFGAGTRLSVL.